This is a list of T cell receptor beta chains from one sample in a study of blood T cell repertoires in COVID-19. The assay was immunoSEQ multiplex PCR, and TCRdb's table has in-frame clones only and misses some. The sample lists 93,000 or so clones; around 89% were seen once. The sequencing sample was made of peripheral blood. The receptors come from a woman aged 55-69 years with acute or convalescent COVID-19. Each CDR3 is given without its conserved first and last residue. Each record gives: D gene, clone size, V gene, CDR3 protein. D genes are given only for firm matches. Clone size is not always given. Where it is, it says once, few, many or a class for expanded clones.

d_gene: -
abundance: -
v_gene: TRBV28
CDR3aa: ASRWTAHNSPLH

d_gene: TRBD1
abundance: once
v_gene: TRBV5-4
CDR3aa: ASSLGGGAGYT

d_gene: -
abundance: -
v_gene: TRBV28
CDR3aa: ASSLGGRAYGYT

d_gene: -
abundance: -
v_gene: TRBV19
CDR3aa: ASSMGSNYGYT

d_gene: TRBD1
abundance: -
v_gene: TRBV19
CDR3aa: ASSGPGQANTEAF

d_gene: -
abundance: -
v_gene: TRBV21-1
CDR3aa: ASGNSPLH

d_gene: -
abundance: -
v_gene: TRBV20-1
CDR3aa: SASSGLEAF

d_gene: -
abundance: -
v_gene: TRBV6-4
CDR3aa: ASSQTGSGYGYT

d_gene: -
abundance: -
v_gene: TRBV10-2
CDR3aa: ASSAQGGTPLH

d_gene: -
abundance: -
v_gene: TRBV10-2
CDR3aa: ASSSAGELF